The 26 T cell receptor beta chains reported below all come from one sample, sequenced in a study of blood T cell repertoires in COVID-19. The assay was immunoSEQ multiplex PCR, and TCRdb's table has in-frame clones only and misses some. This sample has about 140,000 clones, with approximately 81% found just once. The specimen sequenced was PBMCs or T cells enriched from blood (not recorded which). These receptors all come from a man aged 35-49 years with acute COVID-19.

V gene TRBV20-1 combines with J gene TRBJ2-5, with 9 nucleotides matching TRBD2. The germline V gene has CDR1 DFQATT and CDR2 SNEGSKA (reference sequence). J gave up 2 bases and V 3 bases, and 10 bases lay outside the gene matches. The CDR3 sequence is 16 residues long. This CDR3 is CSASSLAGLSQETQYF. The CDR3 region has the DNA TGCAGTGCTAGTTCCCTAGCGGGGCTCTCTCAAGAGACCCAGTACTTC.

This clone appeared a single time. V is TRBV18 and J is TRBJ2-3, with 7 bases aligning to TRBD2. The CDR3 has 19 amino acids. CDR1 is KGHSH, CDR2 LQKENI, per germline. V shed 0 bases, J shed 4 bases, and the junction held 16 bases outside the gene matches. CDR3 sequence: CASSPPFFAGERDADTQYF. As DNA, the CDR3 is TGTGCCAGCTCACCACCGTTCTTTGCGGGAGAAAGGGACGCAGATACGCAGTATTTT.

The V and J genes are TRBV6-6 and TRBJ1-1; no clear D gene. Germline loops: CDR1 MNHNY, CDR2 SVGAGI (reference sequence). Trimming pared 4 bases from V and 4 bases from J, leaving 13 bases between. The CDR3 is 14 amino acids. The CDR3 sequence: CASSSHPSGTEAFF. The CDR3 DNA reads as TGTGCCAGCAGTTCCCATCCATCGGGCACTGAAGCTTTCTTT.

This chain joins TRBV27 and TRBJ1-5, with D possibly matching TRBD1 (5 bases). Trimming removed 0 bases at V and 4 bases at J, with 7 bases between. Germline CDR1 reads MNHEY; CDR2 reads SMNVEV (reference sequence). The CDR3 is 14 residues long. In DNA form, the CDR3 reads TGTGCCAGCAGTTTATCAGACAGAAATCAGCCCCAGCATTTT. It specifies CASSLSDRNQPQHF.

The chain has TRBV24-1 and TRBJ1-6; possibly TRBD1 for D (6 bases). This CDR3 contains 13 residues. Looked up from germline, CDR1 is KGHDR and CDR2 is SFDVKD. Trimming removed 10 bases from V and 3 bases from J, with 9 bases in between. The CDR3 sequence: CATQGFYNSPLHF. The CDR3 bases are TGTGCCACGCAGGGGTTCTATAATTCACCCCTCCACTTT.

The J gene is TRBJ1-4, the V gene TRBV5-1, with D tentatively TRBD1 (5 bases). The CDR3 covers 14 residues. CDR1 is SGHRS and CDR2 is YFSETQ in the germline V gene. V was pared by 1 base and J by 3 bases, with 7 bases between. This CDR3 reads CASSLQGSNEKLFF. DNA of the CDR3: TGCGCCAGCAGCTTGCAGGGATCTAATGAAAAACTGTTTTTT.

This chain links TRBV5-1 with TRBJ2-5; D is ambiguous. CDR3 length: 13 amino acids. Germline V CDR1 and CDR2: SGHRS, YFSETQ. Trimming took 6 bases from V and 2 from J, leaving 11 bases between them. CDR3 DNA sequence: TGCGCCAGCACCCTTAACTTACAAGAGACCCAGTACTTC. This gives the protein CASTLNLQETQYF.

This clone was detected once. This chain connects TRBV7-2 to TRBJ2-4; TRBD2 might be the D (6 bases). The CDR3 is 18 amino acids. CDR1 is SGHTA, CDR2 FQGNSA, per germline. V lost 2 bases and J 6 bases, leaving 23 bases between the germline ends. CDR3 loop: CASSLLFVRGGAGNIQYF. The DNA of the CDR3 is TGTGCCAGCAGCTTATTATTTGTCCGTGGAGGGGCGGGAAACATTCAGTACTTC.

J is TRBJ2-5 and V is TRBV14; possible D gene TRBD2, 5 bases. Per germline, CDR1 SGHDN and CDR2 FVKESK. V lost 3 bases and J lost 5, with 13 bases in between. The CDR3 is made up of 14 amino acids. In DNA, the CDR3 is TGTGCCAGCAGCCATAGGACCACGGGGGAGACCCAGTACTTC. Its protein is CASSHRTTGETQYF.

The CDR3 loop reads CASRAERRNTEAFF. Written as DNA, the CDR3 is TGTGCCAGCAGGGCCGAAAGAAGGAACACTGAAGCTTTCTTT. V is TRBV2 and J is TRBJ1-1; D is ambiguous. The CDR3 loop spans 14 amino acids. The V end lost 6 bases, the J end lost 1 base, and 12 bases lay between the germline ends. CDR1 SNHLY and CDR2 FYNNEI come from the germline V gene.

This chain uses TRBV4-1 with TRBJ1-2, with D possibly being TRBD1 (5 bases). CDR3 length: 14 amino acids. Germline CDR1 MGHRA, CDR2 YSYEKL. Trimming cost V 0 bases and J 7 bases, with 12 bases left between them. The DNA for the CDR3 is TGCGCCAGCAGCCAAGATCGGGGGGGTAGTGGCTACACCTTC. It codes for CASSQDRGGSGYTF.

This CDR3 is CASSERLAGGPYF. The CDR3 coding sequence is TGTGCCAGCAGTGAGAGACTAGCGGGGGGCCCGTACTTC. The chain carries TRBV2 and TRBJ2-7, with 13 bases lining up with TRBD2. Germline V gene sequence: CDR1 SNHLY, CDR2 FYNNEI. The CDR3 runs 13 residues. V lost 3 bases, J lost 12 bases, and 5 bases stayed unmatched.

The rearrangement links TRBV27 to TRBJ2-1; 8 nucleotides match TRBD2. The CDR3 is 15 amino acids. V shed 10 bases, J shed 3 bases, and the junction held 11 bases outside the gene matches. The germline CDR1 and CDR2 sequences are MNHEY and SMNVEV (reference sequence). The CDR3 loop reads CATQLGGEFYNEQFF. The CDR3 DNA is TGTGCCACCCAGCTCGGGGGGGAGTTCTACAATGAGCAGTTCTTC.

The V call is TRBV4-3, the J call TRBJ2-1; 9 positions agree with TRBD2. V was clipped by 3 bases and J by 2 bases; unmatched bases: 5. The germline V gene encodes CDR1 LGHNA and CDR2 YSLEER. The CDR3 spans 16 residues. CDR3 loop: CASSQYASGAYNEQFF. The CDR3 DNA is TGCGCCAGCAGCCAGTACGCTAGCGGGGCCTACAATGAGCAGTTCTTC.

V and J are TRBV4-3 and TRBJ2-3; 12 bases map to TRBD2. The V gene end was trimmed by 3 bases and the J gene end by 6 bases; junction bases not matched to a gene: 13. This CDR3 contains 18 residues. CDR1 and CDR2 (germline): LGHNA, YSLEER. DNA for the CDR3: TGCGCCAGCAGCCACCAGACTAGCGGGGGACGAGGGGGGGATACGCAGTATTTT. Its translation is CASSHQTSGGRGGDTQYF.

The gene calls are TRBV28 and TRBJ1-1; perhaps TRBD1 as D (5 bases). Germline V gene sequence: CDR1 MDHEN, CDR2 SYDVKM. Deletions cut 2 bases from V and 8 bases from J, with 12 bases between. The CDR3 is 13 residues long. The CDR3 DNA sequence: TGTGCCAGCAGTTTAACACAGGCCCCCGAAGCTTTCTTT. Amino acid sequence: CASSLTQAPEAFF.

In this sample, this clone turned up once. The rearrangement uses TRBV11-2 and TRBJ1-6; 10 bases fit TRBD1. The trim removed 4 bases at V and 7 bases at J, leaving 1 base unmatched. The CDR3 sequence is 14 residues long. Germline loops: CDR1 SGHAT, CDR2 FQNNGV. CDR3 nucleotides: TGTGCCAGCAGCTCGACAGGGGGCAATTCACCCCTCCACTTT. Its translation: CASSSTGGNSPLHF.

This CDR3 is CASSLGWGDYYEQYF. DNA of the CDR3: TGTGCCAGCAGCTTAGGATGGGGGGACTACTACGAGCAGTACTTC. The chain carries TRBV7-2 and TRBJ2-7, with 7 bases matching TRBD2. The CDR3 is 15 residues long. Unmatched junction bases numbered 6, after V lost 1 base and J lost 3 bases. CDR1 is SGHTA, CDR2 FQGNSA, per germline.

The V and J genes are TRBV11-2 and TRBJ2-3; 9 bases are a match to TRBD1. The CDR3 spans 17 residues. Germline CDR1 SGHAT, CDR2 FQNNGV. The V segment lost 4 bases and the J segment 0 bases; nucleotides outside the gene matches: 8. The chain's CDR3 is CASSSHGTGYSTDTQYF. As DNA, the CDR3 is TGTGCCAGCAGCTCTCATGGGACAGGGTATAGCACAGATACGCAGTATTTT.

The DNA for the CDR3 is TGTGCCAGCAGCGGGGCCAGGGGAACCGGGGAGCTGTTTTTT. Its translation: CASSGARGTGELFF. The chain couples TRBV3-1 (or the pseudogene TRBV3-2) to TRBJ2-2, with D possibly TRBD1 on 6 matching bases. CDR3 length: 14 amino acids. CDR1 and CDR2 (germline): LGHDT, YNNKEL (reference sequence). Trimming removed 5 bases from V and 5 bases from J, with 12 bases in between.

The rearrangement links TRBV19 to TRBJ2-5; the match to TRBD2 covers 8 bases. V dropped 2 bases and J dropped 1; count of bases not matched to a gene: 3. Germline CDR1 reads LNHDA; CDR2 reads SQIVND (reference sequence). The CDR3 sequence is 15 residues long. This CDR3 reads CASSIRTSGQETQYF. As DNA, the CDR3 is TGTGCCAGTAGTATAAGAACTAGCGGCCAAGAGACCCAGTACTTC.

The J gene is TRBJ1-1, the V gene TRBV5-1; 9 nucleotides match TRBD1. The germline CDR1 and CDR2 sequences are SGHRS and YFSETQ. The length of the CDR3 is 15 residues. V was pared by 4 bases and J by 0 bases, with 4 bases of the junction left unmatched. CDR3 region: CASSTGTGLNTEAFF. The CDR3 nucleotides are TGCGCCAGCAGCACGGGGACAGGGCTGAACACTGAAGCTTTCTTT.

This clone was seen only once. V is TRBV9 and J is TRBJ1-2; TRBD1 aligns across 12 bases. CDR3 length: 16 amino acids. Germline V gives CDR1 SGDLS, CDR2 YYNGEE. The V and J ends lost 2 bases and 8 bases, in that order; junction bases with no gene match: 10. In nucleotides, the CDR3 is TGTGCCAGCAGCGTCGGGACAGGGGGCCGGGAAGGCGGCTACACCTTC. Protein sequence: CASSVGTGGREGGYTF.

This chain links TRBV10-2 with TRBJ2-7, with TRBD2 matching over 12 bases. Germline V gene data show CDR1 as WSHSY and CDR2 as SAAADI. This CDR3 spans 15 amino acids. Trimming took 5 bases from V and 2 from J; bases not matched to a gene: 4. The CDR3, as DNA: TGCGCCAGCAGTCCGGGACTAGCGGGTACCTACGAGCAGTACTTC. This gives the protein CASSPGLAGTYEQYF.

The count of this clone is one. The rearrangement links TRBV11-2 to TRBJ1-4; TRBD1 matches 7 bases. The J segment lost 12 bases and the V segment lost 5 bases, leaving 3 bases of the junction unmatched. There are 11 residues in the CDR3. In germline, CDR1 is SGHAT, CDR2 FQNNGV. CDR3 loop: CASSAGGQLFF. CDR3 sequence (DNA): TGTGCCAGCAGCGCAGGGGGTCAACTGTTTTTT. Variable domain in full (rest from reference TRBV11-2 and TRBJ1-4): EAGVAQSPRYKIIEKRQSVAFWCNPISGHATLYWYQQILGQGPKLLIQFQNNGVVDDSQLPKDRFSAERLKGVDSTLKIQPAKLEDSAVYLCASSAGGQLFFGSGTQLSVL.

CDR3 loop: CASSLEVVKGANYGYTF. The CDR3 DNA is TGTGCCAGCAGCTTAGAGGTGGTAAAGGGGGCTAACTATGGCTACACCTTC. The rearrangement links TRBV7-2 to TRBJ1-2, with D maybe TRBD1 (6 bases). V lost 1 base to trimming and J lost 0 bases, with 15 bases between them. The CDR3 runs 17 residues. Germline CDR1 reads SGHTA; CDR2 reads FQGNSA.